This T cell receptor beta chain was sequenced during a study of a mutant IDH1 vaccine in newly diagnosed glioma. Study information: Previous treatment comprised radiotherapy, temozolomide, or both, mostly both.

This CDR3 is 14 amino acids long. V lost 4 bases and J lost 0, with 9 bases in between. From germline, CDR1 is LGHNA and CDR2 YSLEER. For this clone: Its target is unknown.

Using immunoSEQ multiplex PCR, the repertoire was profiled, and TCRdb retains in-frame clones only, with some absent. The table has about 51,000 clones, over 75% seen once. Sample time point: week 5, during vaccination. Doses consisted of 300 ug of mutant IDH1 20-mer peptide each, paired with topical imiquimod. V gene TRBV4-3 combines with J gene TRBJ1-2; D might be TRBD1 (6 bases). The TCR sequence derives from a woman between 40 and 55 years old with glioma. Here the sequenced sample was PBMCs, taken from a glioma patient whose treatment included an IDH1 peptide vaccine. CDR3 DNA: TGCGCCAGCAGCCCGGGACAAACTAACTATGGCTACACCTTC. This gives the protein CASSPGQTNYGYTF.